The table lists the clone carrying this TCR beta chain with a few counts. Germline-derived CDR1 and CDR2 are MDHEN and SYDVKM. This CDR3 spans 12 amino acids. The entry originates in a study of spatial heterogeneity in lung cancer. Background on the study: Alpha-chain detections were consistently fewer than beta-chain detections among the sequences. Within raw reads, each unique TCR and UMI combination appeared on average more than ten times.

Time point denoted: sample taken at primary tumor resection. Researchers sequenced whole RNA taken from tumor, nontumor lung or frozen PBMC without sorting. Unique molecular identifiers tagged every individual TCR cDNA molecule. Via MiXCR, TCRdb re-called the 5' RACE reads, giving one row per CDR3 protein. The table includes approximately 92,000 distinct CDR3 sequences, more than 10% detected once. The sequencing here drew on PBMCs, taken at surgery. The sequence was obtained from a male donor with early-stage non-small cell lung cancer. V and J are TRBV28 and TRBJ1-6; no clear D. The CDR3 spells CGAGSGNSPLHF. In nucleotides, the CDR3 is TGTGGGGCCGGTAGTGGGAATTCACCCCTCCACTTT.